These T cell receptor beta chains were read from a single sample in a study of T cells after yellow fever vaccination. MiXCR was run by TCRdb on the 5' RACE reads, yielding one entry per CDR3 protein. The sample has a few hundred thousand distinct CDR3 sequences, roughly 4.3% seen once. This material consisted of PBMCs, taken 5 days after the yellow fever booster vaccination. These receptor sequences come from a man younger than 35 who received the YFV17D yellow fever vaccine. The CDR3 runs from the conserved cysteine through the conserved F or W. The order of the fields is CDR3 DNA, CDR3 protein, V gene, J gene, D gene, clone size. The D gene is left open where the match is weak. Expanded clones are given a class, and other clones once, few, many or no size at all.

CDR3 DNA: TGCAGTGCTGGTGGGACAGCCAACAATGAGCAGTTCTTC
CDR3 protein: CSAGGTANNEQFF
V gene: TRBV20-1
J gene: TRBJ2-1
D gene: TRBD1
clone size: -

CDR3 DNA: TGTGCCAGCAGCTTAGATCGTTGGGGGACGCCGGGCCAAGAGACCCAGTACTTC
CDR3 protein: CASSLDRWGTPGQETQYF
V gene: TRBV11-2
J gene: TRBJ2-5
D gene: -
clone size: -

CDR3 DNA: TGCGCCAGCAGCTGGGGGTCGGGCGATGAAAAACTGTTTTTT
CDR3 protein: CASSWGSGDEKLFF
V gene: TRBV5-1
J gene: TRBJ1-4
D gene: -
clone size: many

CDR3 DNA: TGTGCCAGCAGCTCGGAAGGTTGGGGGACCCTTCATGAGACCCAGTACTTC
CDR3 protein: CASSSEGWGTLHETQYF
V gene: TRBV5-6
J gene: TRBJ2-5
D gene: -
clone size: -

CDR3 DNA: TGTGCCAGCTCGGGGGGGGTTTTTAACTATGGCTACACCTTC
CDR3 protein: CASSGGVFNYGYTF
V gene: TRBV12-3/TRBV12-4
J gene: TRBJ1-2
D gene: -
clone size: few

CDR3 DNA: TGCGCCAGCAGCTTGGCCGCCTCAGGGGGCACTGAAGCTTTCTTT
CDR3 protein: CASSLAASGGTEAFF
V gene: TRBV5-1
J gene: TRBJ1-1
D gene: TRBD1
clone size: many

CDR3 DNA: TGTGCCAGCAGCCCTTTAACCGGGACAGGGGTAGGCCGCGGGGTGCTGTTTTTT
CDR3 protein: CASSPLTGTGVGRGVLFF
V gene: TRBV7-2
J gene: TRBJ2-2
D gene: TRBD1
clone size: -

CDR3 DNA: TGTGCCAGCAGTGATTACCAGCCCCAGCATTTT
CDR3 protein: CASSDYQPQHF
V gene: TRBV6-6
J gene: TRBJ1-5
D gene: -
clone size: few

CDR3 DNA: TGTGCCAGCAGCTCGCAGGGGGTGAGCACAGATACGCAGTATTTT
CDR3 protein: CASSSQGVSTDTQYF
V gene: TRBV7-6
J gene: TRBJ2-3
D gene: TRBD1
clone size: many

CDR3 DNA: TGCAGCGTTGAAGCAGGGGGGCGAATCCACTTT
CDR3 protein: CSVEAGGRIHF
V gene: TRBV29-1
J gene: TRBJ1-6
D gene: TRBD1
clone size: few

CDR3 DNA: TGTGCCAGCAACCCCCAGGGCCAGGGCAATCAGCCCCAGCATTTT
CDR3 protein: CASNPQGQGNQPQHF
V gene: TRBV28
J gene: TRBJ1-5
D gene: -
clone size: -

CDR3 DNA: TGTGCCAGTTGGGGAGGATGGACCTCCGGGTATACGCAGTATTTT
CDR3 protein: CASWGGWTSGYTQYF
V gene: TRBV28
J gene: TRBJ2-3
D gene: -
clone size: -

CDR3 DNA: TGCGCCAGCAGCCAAAGGACAGGGATTCGCTTTTCCACCTTC
CDR3 protein: CASSQRTGIRFSTF
V gene: TRBV4-1
J gene: TRBJ1-2
D gene: TRBD1
clone size: -

CDR3 DNA: TGTGCCAGCAGGGTGGGACAGGGTGATGATGGCTACACCTTC
CDR3 protein: CASRVGQGDDGYTF
V gene: TRBV6-6
J gene: TRBJ1-2
D gene: TRBD1
clone size: -

CDR3 DNA: TGTGCCAGCAGCTTACTGACTCTACTAGCGGGGGGGAACAATGAGCAGTTCTTC
CDR3 protein: CASSLLTLLAGGNNEQFF
V gene: TRBV7-8
J gene: TRBJ2-1
D gene: TRBD2
clone size: -

CDR3 DNA: TGCGCCAGCAGCTTTCAGGGGGCTACGCAGTATTTT
CDR3 protein: CASSFQGATQYF
V gene: TRBV5-1
J gene: TRBJ2-3
D gene: TRBD1
clone size: -

CDR3 DNA: TGTGCCACCAGCAACGATCAGGGGGCAGGGACAGATACGCAGTATTTT
CDR3 protein: CATSNDQGAGTDTQYF
V gene: TRBV24-1
J gene: TRBJ2-3
D gene: TRBD1
clone size: few

CDR3 DNA: TGTGCCAGCAGCCCCCCCCGCGCGGGGGGGGAGGAGACCCAGTACTTC
CDR3 protein: CASSPPRAGGEETQYF
V gene: TRBV4-2
J gene: TRBJ2-5
D gene: TRBD2
clone size: many

CDR3 DNA: TGTGCCAGCAGTTACTCGAGCGGGGGGACAACAGATACGCAGTATTTT
CDR3 protein: CASSYSSGGTTDTQYF
V gene: TRBV6-5
J gene: TRBJ2-3
D gene: TRBD2
clone size: few

CDR3 DNA: TGTGCCAGCAGCTTAACAGGGGGCCCAACTAATGAAAAACTGTTTTTT
CDR3 protein: CASSLTGGPTNEKLFF
V gene: TRBV7-2
J gene: TRBJ1-4
D gene: TRBD1
clone size: -

CDR3 DNA: TGTGCCAGCAGCCTACAGGGGGAGAGCAATCAGCCCCAGCATTTT
CDR3 protein: CASSLQGESNQPQHF
V gene: TRBV2
J gene: TRBJ1-5
D gene: TRBD1
clone size: few

CDR3 DNA: TGTGCCAGCTCACTCCTGGCCAGCGGGGGGTACCAAGAGACCCAGTACTTC
CDR3 protein: CASSLLASGGYQETQYF
V gene: TRBV7-2
J gene: TRBJ2-5
D gene: TRBD2
clone size: -